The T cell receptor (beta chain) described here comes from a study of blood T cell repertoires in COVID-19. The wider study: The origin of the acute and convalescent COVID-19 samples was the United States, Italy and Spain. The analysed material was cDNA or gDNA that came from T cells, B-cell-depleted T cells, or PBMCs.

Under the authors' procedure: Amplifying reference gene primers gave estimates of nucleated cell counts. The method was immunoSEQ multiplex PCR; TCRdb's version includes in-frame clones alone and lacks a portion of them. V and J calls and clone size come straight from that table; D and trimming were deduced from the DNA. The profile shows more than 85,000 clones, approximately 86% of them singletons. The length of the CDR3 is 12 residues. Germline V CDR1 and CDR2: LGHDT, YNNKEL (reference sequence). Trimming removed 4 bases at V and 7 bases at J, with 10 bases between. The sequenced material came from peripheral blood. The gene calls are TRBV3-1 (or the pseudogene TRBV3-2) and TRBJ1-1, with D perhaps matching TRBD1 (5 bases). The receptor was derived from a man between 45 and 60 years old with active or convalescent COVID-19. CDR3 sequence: CASSRIDSEAFF. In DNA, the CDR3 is TGTGCCAGCAGCCGAATTGACAGTGAAGCTTTCTTT.